Detailed here is one T cell receptor (beta chain). There are a few counts of this clonotype. Its antigen is still unknown. No quality values exist for individual bases; no much larger clone is one base distant. This record belongs to a study of response to subunit inactivated influenza vaccine (dated by TCRdb to the late 2010s). General notes on the study: Deep quantitative profiling of the T cell receptor repertoire was used in the study to follow responses to a trivalent subunit inactivated influenza vaccine. Overall results and qualifications from the work: It was suggested by the authors that each seasonal influenza vaccination may recruit only a limited number of new T cells.

The trim is 1 base for V and 5 bases for J, with a gap of 8 bases between the germline ends. Spanning cysteine to phenylalanine, the CDR3 consists of 13 amino acids. This entry keeps only the CDR3 DNA: 39 bases, framed from base 1. In the germline V gene, CDR1 corresponds to LGHNA and CDR2 to YSLEER. Libraries were prepared through RT-PCR. The run used an Illumina HiSeq 2500. TCRdb trimmed the raw reads at Q25, called clones with MiXCR and kept productive beta chains. Rows with one shared CDR3 protein collapse into an entry with the most common genes and DNA. The sample includes hundreds of thousands of distinct CDR3 sequences, with 15% to 20% observed a single time. Approximately 3% of the sample is in the top ten clones.

The sequencing here drew on CD4+ T cells sorted from PBMCs, taken around 25 months after vaccination. The receptor chain draws on TRBV4-3 and TRBJ2-5, with no confidently assigned D gene. This receptor was identified in a man aged 45-69 years who received an inactivated influenza vaccine. Donor details come from another sample of the same person, matched by shared clones. For the CDR3, the sequence is CASSQASMETQYF. Here is the DNA: TGCGCCAGCAGCCAAGCGAGCATGGAGACCCAGTACTTC.